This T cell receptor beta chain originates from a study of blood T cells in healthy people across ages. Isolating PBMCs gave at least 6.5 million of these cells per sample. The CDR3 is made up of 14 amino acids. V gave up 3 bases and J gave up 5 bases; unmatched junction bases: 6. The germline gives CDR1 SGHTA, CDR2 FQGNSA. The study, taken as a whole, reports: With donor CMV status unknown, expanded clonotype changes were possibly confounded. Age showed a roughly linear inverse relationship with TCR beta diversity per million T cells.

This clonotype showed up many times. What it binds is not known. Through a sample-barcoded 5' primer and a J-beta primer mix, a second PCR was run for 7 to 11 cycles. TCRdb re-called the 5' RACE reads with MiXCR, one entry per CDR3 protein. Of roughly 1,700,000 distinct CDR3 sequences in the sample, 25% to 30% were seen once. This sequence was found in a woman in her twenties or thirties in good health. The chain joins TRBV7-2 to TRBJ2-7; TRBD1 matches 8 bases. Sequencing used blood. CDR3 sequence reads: CASSLTGVIHEQYF. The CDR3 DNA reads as TGTGCCAGCAGCTTGACAGGGGTGATCCACGAGCAGTACTTC.